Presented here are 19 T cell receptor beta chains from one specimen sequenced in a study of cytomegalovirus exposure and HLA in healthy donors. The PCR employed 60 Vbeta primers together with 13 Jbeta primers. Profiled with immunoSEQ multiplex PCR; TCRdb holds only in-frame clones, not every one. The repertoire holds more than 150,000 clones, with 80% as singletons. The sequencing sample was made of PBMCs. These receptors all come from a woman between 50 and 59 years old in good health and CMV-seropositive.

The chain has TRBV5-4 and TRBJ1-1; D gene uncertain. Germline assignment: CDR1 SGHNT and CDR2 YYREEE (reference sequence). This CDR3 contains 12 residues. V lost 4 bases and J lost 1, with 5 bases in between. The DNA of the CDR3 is TGTGCCAGCAGCCCCAAGAACACTGAAGCTTTCTTT. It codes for CASSPKNTEAFF. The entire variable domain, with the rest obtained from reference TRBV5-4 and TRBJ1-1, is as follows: ETGVTQSPTHLIKTRGQQVTLRCSSQSGHNTVSWYQQALGQGPQFIFQYYREEENGRGNFPPRFSGLQFPNYSSELNVNALELDDSALYLCASSPKNTEAFFGQGTRLTVV.

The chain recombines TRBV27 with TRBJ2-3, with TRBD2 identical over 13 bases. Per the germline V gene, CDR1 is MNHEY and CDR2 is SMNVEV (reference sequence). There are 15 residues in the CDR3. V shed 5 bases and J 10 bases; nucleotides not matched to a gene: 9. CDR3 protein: CASSPGTSGIGAQYF. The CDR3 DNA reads TGTGCCAGCAGTCCCGGGACTAGCGGGATAGGGGCGCAGTATTTT.

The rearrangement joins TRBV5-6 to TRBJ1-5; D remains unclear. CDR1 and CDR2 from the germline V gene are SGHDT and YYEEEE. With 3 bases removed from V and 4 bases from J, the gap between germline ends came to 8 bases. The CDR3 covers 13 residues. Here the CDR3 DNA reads TGTGCCAGCAGCTCGACTGTAAATCAGCCCCAGCATTTT. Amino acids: CASSSTVNQPQHF. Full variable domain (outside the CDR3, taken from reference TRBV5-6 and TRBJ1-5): DAGVTQSPTHLIKTRGQQVTLRCSPKSGHDTVSWYQQALGQGPQFIFQYYEEEERQRGNFPDRFSGHQFPNYSSELNVNALLLGDSALYLCASSSTVNQPQHFGDGTRLSIL.

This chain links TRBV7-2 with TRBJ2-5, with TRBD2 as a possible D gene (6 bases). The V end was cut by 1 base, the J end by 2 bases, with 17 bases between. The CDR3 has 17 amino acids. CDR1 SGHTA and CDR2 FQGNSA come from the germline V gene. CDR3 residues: CASSLGVSASAQETQYF. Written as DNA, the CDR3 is TGTGCCAGCAGCTTAGGAGTGTCGGCTAGCGCGCAAGAGACCCAGTACTTC.

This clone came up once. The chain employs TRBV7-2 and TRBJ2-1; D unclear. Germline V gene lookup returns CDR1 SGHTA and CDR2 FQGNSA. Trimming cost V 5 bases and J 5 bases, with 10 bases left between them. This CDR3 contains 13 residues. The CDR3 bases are TGTGCCAGCAGCCCCTATCTTAACAATGAGCAGTTCTTC. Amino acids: CASSPYLNNEQFF. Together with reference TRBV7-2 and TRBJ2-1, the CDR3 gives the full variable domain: GAGVSQSPSNKVTEKGKDVELRCDPISGHTALYWYRQSLGQGLEFLIYFQGNSAPDKSGLPSDRFSAERTGGSVSTLTIQRTQQEDSAVYLCASSPYLNNEQFFGPGTRLTVL.

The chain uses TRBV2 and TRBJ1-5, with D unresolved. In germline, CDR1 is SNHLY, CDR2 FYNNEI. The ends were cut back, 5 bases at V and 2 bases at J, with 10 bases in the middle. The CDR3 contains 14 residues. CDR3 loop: CASSFPGGNQPQHF. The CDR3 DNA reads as TGTGCCAGCAGTTTCCCGGGAGGCAATCAGCCCCAGCATTTT.

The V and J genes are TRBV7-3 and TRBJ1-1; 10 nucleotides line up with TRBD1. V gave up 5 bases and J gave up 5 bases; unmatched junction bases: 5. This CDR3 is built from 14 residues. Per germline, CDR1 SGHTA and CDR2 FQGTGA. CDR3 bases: TGTGCCAGCAGCCCTCGACAGGGGGCGACTGAAGCTTTCTTT. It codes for CASSPRQGATEAFF.

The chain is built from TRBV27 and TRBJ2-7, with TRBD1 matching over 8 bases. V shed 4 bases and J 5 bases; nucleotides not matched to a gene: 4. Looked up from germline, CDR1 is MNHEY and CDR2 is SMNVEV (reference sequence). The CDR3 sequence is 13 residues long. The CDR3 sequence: CASSSRGQDEQYF. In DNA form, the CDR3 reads TGTGCCAGCAGTTCCAGGGGGCAGGACGAGCAGTACTTC.

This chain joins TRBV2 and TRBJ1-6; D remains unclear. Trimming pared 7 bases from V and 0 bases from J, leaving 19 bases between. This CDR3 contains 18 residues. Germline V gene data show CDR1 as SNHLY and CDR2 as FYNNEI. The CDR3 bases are TGTGCCAGCAAAACGGGAGAGTCAACCGCCTCCTATAATTCACCCCTCCACTTT. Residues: CASKTGESTASYNSPLHF.

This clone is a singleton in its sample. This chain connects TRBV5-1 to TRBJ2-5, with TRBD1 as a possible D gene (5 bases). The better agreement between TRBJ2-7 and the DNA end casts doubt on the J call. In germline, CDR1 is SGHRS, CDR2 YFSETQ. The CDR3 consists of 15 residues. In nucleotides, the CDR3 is TGCGCCAGCAGCCCTGAACCAGGGTTCTCCTACGAGCAGTACTTC. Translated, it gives CASSPEPGFSYEQYF.

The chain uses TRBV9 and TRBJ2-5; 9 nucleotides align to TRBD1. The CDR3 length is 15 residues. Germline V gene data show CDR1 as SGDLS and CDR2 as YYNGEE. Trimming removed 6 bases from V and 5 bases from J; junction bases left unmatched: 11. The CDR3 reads CASTRGQGGGETQYF. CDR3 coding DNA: TGTGCCAGCACGAGGGGACAGGGAGGGGGGGAGACCCAGTACTTC.

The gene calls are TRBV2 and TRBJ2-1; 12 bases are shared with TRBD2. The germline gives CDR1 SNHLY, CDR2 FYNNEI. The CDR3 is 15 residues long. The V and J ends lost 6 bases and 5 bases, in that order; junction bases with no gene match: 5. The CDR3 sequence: CASSAGLAGNNEQFF. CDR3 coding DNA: TGTGCCAGCAGCGCCGGACTAGCGGGAAACAATGAGCAGTTCTTC.

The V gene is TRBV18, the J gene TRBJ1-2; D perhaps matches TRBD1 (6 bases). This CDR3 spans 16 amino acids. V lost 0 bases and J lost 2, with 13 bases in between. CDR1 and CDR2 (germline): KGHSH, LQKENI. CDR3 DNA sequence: TGTGCCAGCTCACCACCTACAGGGAGGGGAAACTATGGCTACACCTTC. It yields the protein CASSPPTGRGNYGYTF.

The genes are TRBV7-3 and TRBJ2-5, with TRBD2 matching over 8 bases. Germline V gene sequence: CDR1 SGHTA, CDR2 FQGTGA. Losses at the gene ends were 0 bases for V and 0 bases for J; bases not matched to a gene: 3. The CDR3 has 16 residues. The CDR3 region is CASSLTSGTYQETQYF. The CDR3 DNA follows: TGTGCCAGCAGCTTAACTAGCGGGACGTACCAAGAGACCCAGTACTTC.

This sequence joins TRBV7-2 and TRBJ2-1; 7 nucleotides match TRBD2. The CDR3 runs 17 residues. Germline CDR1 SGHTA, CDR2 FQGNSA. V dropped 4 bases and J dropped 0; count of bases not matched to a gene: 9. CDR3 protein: CASSSPRRGSSYNEQFF. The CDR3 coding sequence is TGTGCCAGCAGCTCCCCCCGGCGGGGGAGCTCCTACAATGAGCAGTTCTTC.

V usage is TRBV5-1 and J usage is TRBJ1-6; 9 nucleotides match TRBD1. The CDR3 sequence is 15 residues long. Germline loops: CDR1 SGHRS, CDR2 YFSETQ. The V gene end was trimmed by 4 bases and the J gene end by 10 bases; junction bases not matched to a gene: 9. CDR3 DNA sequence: TGCGCCAGCAGCCTCCGGGGACAGGGAGGATCACCCCTCCACTTT. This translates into CASSLRGQGGSPLHF.

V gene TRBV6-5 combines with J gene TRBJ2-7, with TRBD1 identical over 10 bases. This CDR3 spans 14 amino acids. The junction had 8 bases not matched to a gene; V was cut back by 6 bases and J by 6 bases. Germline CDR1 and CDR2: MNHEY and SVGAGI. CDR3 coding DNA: TGTGCCAGCAGCGCGGACAGGGGGACAGGCGAGCAGTACTTC. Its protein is CASSADRGTGEQYF.

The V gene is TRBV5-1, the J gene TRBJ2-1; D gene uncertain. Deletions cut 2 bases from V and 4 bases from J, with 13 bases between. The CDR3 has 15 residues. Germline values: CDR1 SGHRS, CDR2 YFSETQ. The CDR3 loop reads CASSFGFRGYNEQFF. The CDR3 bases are TGCGCCAGCAGCTTCGGGTTTCGCGGATACAATGAGCAGTTCTTC.

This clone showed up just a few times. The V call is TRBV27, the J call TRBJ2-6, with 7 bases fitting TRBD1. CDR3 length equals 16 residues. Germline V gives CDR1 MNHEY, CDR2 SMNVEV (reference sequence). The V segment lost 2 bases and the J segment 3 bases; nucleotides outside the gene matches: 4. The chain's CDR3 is CASSLEGAGGANVLTF. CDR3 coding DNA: TGTGCCAGCAGTTTAGAGGGGGCCGGTGGGGCCAACGTCCTGACTTTC.